This section outlines one TCR beta chain sequence together with its context. Per individual sample, eight separate reactions were used to make cDNA. For each CDR3 protein, TCRdb gives one entry from its re-call of the 5' RACE reads, without DNA. The table lists fewer than 550,000 distinct CDR3 sequences. The CDR3 sequence is 15 residues long. In germline, CDR1 is DFQATT, CDR2 SNEGSKA (reference sequence). This specimen belongs to a study of monozygotic twins with inflammatory bowel disease. The sequencing input was blood. This TCR was sampled from a human donor with ulcerative colitis or Crohn's disease, or a healthy co-twin of an affected twin (not recorded which). The chain links TRBV20-1 to TRBJ1-3; TCRdb picks TRBD1, but there is no DNA to check that call. The CDR3 loop reads CSARGRGNSGNTIYF.